The rows below give T cell receptor beta chains drawn from one sample of a study of cytotoxic CD8 clonotypes in ibrutinib-treated CLL. TCRdb keeps only in-frame clones here, not all; method: immunoSEQ multiplex PCR. Of about 200,000 clones in the sample, about four fifths were seen once. The sample was PBMCs, taken after 12 months of ibrutinib treatment. Source of these receptors: a human donor with chronic lymphocytic leukemia. Each CDR3 is given with its conserved first and last residue. A D gene is named only where the DNA matches it firmly. Rows may omit the clone size; those that give it use once, few, many or a size class.

abundance: .
v_gene: TRBV7-9
d_gene: .
j_gene: TRBJ2-7
CDR3nt: TGTGCCAGCAGCTCCCTAGACAGGCTGGTCGAGCAGTACTTC
CDR3aa: CASSSLDRLVEQYF

abundance: .
v_gene: TRBV11-2
d_gene: .
j_gene: TRBJ2-4
CDR3nt: TGTGCCAGCAGCGTAGTGGGAAAGAACATTCAGTACTTC
CDR3aa: CASSVVGKNIQYF

abundance: .
v_gene: TRBV10-3
d_gene: TRBD2
j_gene: TRBJ2-1
CDR3nt: TGTGCCATCACCTCCGAGGCGAGCGGGGGGGCTCGTGAGCAGTTCTTC
CDR3aa: CAITSEASGGAREQFF

abundance: .
v_gene: TRBV28
d_gene: TRBD2
j_gene: TRBJ2-3
CDR3nt: TGTGCCAGCACCCTCCGACTAGCTCAAACAGATACGCAGTATTTT
CDR3aa: CASTLRLAQTDTQYF

abundance: .
v_gene: TRBV27
d_gene: TRBD2
j_gene: TRBJ2-7
CDR3nt: TGTGCCAGCAGTTTATCGATGGTAGCGGGACTATTAGGCTACGAGCAGTACTTC
CDR3aa: CASSLSMVAGLLGYEQYF

abundance: .
v_gene: TRBV6-5
d_gene: .
j_gene: TRBJ1-5
CDR3nt: TGTGCCAGCAGATACGGGACACTCCCGGGGTGGCCCCAGCATTTT
CDR3aa: CASRYGTLPGWPQHF

abundance: .
v_gene: TRBV6-5
d_gene: TRBD1
j_gene: TRBJ2-7
CDR3nt: TGTGCCAGCAGTTATAACAGACAGGGGTCCCACGAGCAGTACTTC
CDR3aa: CASSYNRQGSHEQYF

abundance: .
v_gene: TRBV4-1
d_gene: TRBD2
j_gene: TRBJ2-5
CDR3nt: TGCGCCAGCAGCGACGGGATTGCGGGGGGTTACCAAGAGACCCAGTACTTC
CDR3aa: CASSDGIAGGYQETQYF

abundance: few
v_gene: TRBV5-1
d_gene: .
j_gene: TRBJ2-1
CDR3nt: TGCGCCAGCAGCTTTGTCGGTTACAATGAGCAGTTCTTC
CDR3aa: CASSFVGYNEQFF

abundance: many
v_gene: TRBV27
d_gene: TRBD1
j_gene: TRBJ1-5
CDR3nt: TGTGCCAGCAGTATGACAGGGGTTGGCCAGCCCCAGCATTTT
CDR3aa: CASSMTGVGQPQHF

abundance: .
v_gene: TRBV7-8
d_gene: .
j_gene: TRBJ1-2
CDR3nt: TGTGCCAGCAGCTCCTCCCTTAGACAGCCGGGTTATGGCTACACCTTC
CDR3aa: CASSSSLRQPGYGYTF

abundance: .
v_gene: TRBV5-1
d_gene: .
j_gene: TRBJ1-4
CDR3nt: TGCGCCAGCAGCCTCGGGGGTGCAACTAATGAAAAACTGTTTTTT
CDR3aa: CASSLGGATNEKLFF

abundance: .
v_gene: TRBV6-1
d_gene: .
j_gene: TRBJ1-5
CDR3nt: TGTGCCAGCAGGTCCGGTACAGGGCATAATCAGCCCCAGCATTTT
CDR3aa: CASRSGTGHNQPQHF

abundance: .
v_gene: TRBV25-1
d_gene: .
j_gene: TRBJ2-7
CDR3nt: TGTGCCAGCAGTGGGGGTGGGATCGTGTACGAGCAGTACTTC
CDR3aa: CASSGGGIVYEQYF